This T cell receptor beta chain was sequenced during a study of T cell changes during pregnancy in multiple sclerosis. The CDR3 totals 18 residues. From germline, CDR1 is LNHDA and CDR2 SQIVND (reference sequence). Trimming took 5 bases from V and 0 from J; bases not matched to a gene: 14. The method was immunoSEQ multiplex PCR; TCRdb's version includes in-frame clones alone and lacks a portion of them. The sample consists of tens of thousands of clones, roughly 91% of them appearing once. The chain couples TRBV19 to TRBJ2-3; 7 nucleotides match TRBD1. The specimen was peripheral blood, collected after pregnancy. This TCR came from a female donor in good health, enrolled as a control in a pregnancy study. CDR3 sequence: CASSHRDSITFSTDTQYF. CDR3 DNA sequence: TGTGCCAGTAGTCATCGGGACAGTATAACTTTTAGCACAGATACGCAGTATTTT.